This TCR beta chain appears in the sequencing data of a study of vaccination effects on CD4 cells after COVID-19. CDR1 is LGHNT and CDR2 is FRNRAP in the germline V gene. There are 15 residues in the CDR3. V lost 2 bases, J lost 8 bases, and 11 bases stayed unmatched. Note on this clone: Its specificity is not known.

CD4+ T cells were isolated after about eleven days of culture. TCRdb's table, derived via immunoSEQ multiplex PCR, lists solely in-frame clones and lacks some. In the table there are some 40,000 clones, about 81% of which are singletons. The receptor's source is a human donor who received a COVID-19 vaccine. The chain carries TRBV12-5 and TRBJ1-1, with 7 bases matching TRBD1. Sample: CD4+ T cells from PBMCs cultured without peptide, taken before COVID-19 vaccination. In DNA form, the CDR3 reads TGTGCTAGTGGTTTGCAGACAGGGCTTCGTAGAGAAGCTTTCTTT. Residues: CASGLQTGLRREAFF. Full variable domain (remainder filled in from reference TRBV12-5 and TRBJ1-1): DARVTQTPRHKVTEMGQEVTMRCQPILGHNTVFWYRQTMMQGLELLAYFRNRAPLDDSGMPKDRFSAEMPDATLATLKIQPSEPRDSAVYFCASGLQTGLRREAFFGQGTRLTVV.